A selection of T cell receptor beta chains follows, all from one sample in a study of vaccination and CD4 T cells after COVID-19. No antigen is known for these receptors. TCRdb called the PCR reads again in MiXCR, with one record for every CDR3 protein. The sample has roughly 15,000 distinct CDR3 sequences, around 52% seen once; the top ten hold approximately 17%. The sequencing here drew on CD4+ T cells from blood, cultured in vitro, taken about 7 months after SARS-CoV-2 vaccination. These receptors came from a human donor who had recovered from COVID-19. Each CDR3 is given with its conserved first and last residue. The order of the fields is clone size, V gene, D gene, J gene, CDR3 protein, CDR3 DNA. A D gene is named only where the DNA matches it firmly. Clone sizes are given selectively: once, few, many, or a class where the clone is expanded.

.	TRBV5-1	.	TRBJ2-7	CASSLGDGWTYEQYF	TGCGCCAGCAGCTTGGGGGATGGGTGGACCTACGAGCAGTACTTC
medium-sized	TRBV2	.	TRBJ2-1	CASTDVGRARYEQFF	TGTGCCAGCACCGACGTAGGGCGGGCCCGCTATGAGCAGTTCTTC
.	TRBV11-3	.	TRBJ2-7	CASSSPGVGDWAEQYF	TGTGCCAGCAGCTCCCCGGGAGTGGGGGATTGGGCCGAGCAGTACTTC
once	TRBV18	.	TRBJ1-1	CASSPAGTGSTEAFF	TGTGCCAGCTCACCAGCGGGAACAGGGAGCACTGAAGCTTTCTTT
.	TRBV20-1	TRBD2	TRBJ2-5	CSARQTSGGGETQYF	TGCAGTGCTCGACAGACTAGCGGGGGAGGAGAGACCCAGTACTTC
.	TRBV6-1	.	TRBJ2-1	CASSNGHYNEQFF	TGTGCCAGCAGTAACGGACACTACAATGAGCAGTTCTTC
.	TRBV12-3/TRBV12-4	.	TRBJ1-6	CASSFVGWNSPLHF	TGTGCCAGCAGTTTTGTCGGGTGGAATTCACCCCTCCACTTT
.	TRBV6-1	.	TRBJ1-5	CASGESGYVNQPQHF	TGTGCCAGCGGGGAGAGCGGCTATGTCAATCAGCCCCAGCATTTT
.	TRBV10-3	TRBD2	TRBJ2-1	CAISGIAGGFHEQFF	TGTGCCATCAGTGGGATAGCGGGAGGGTTCCATGAGCAGTTCTTC
.	TRBV20-1	TRBD2	TRBJ2-3	CSAGQGAGGLDTQYF	TGCAGTGCTGGTCAAGGAGCGGGGGGGCTTGATACGCAGTATTTT
.	TRBV20-1	TRBD2	TRBJ2-1	CSAEGLAASSYNEQFF	TGCAGTGCAGAGGGACTAGCGGCCAGCTCCTACAATGAGCAGTTCTTC
.	TRBV20-1	.	TRBJ2-7	CSAMGTEQYF	TGCAGTGCTATGGGCACCGAGCAGTACTTC
.	TRBV6-1	.	TRBJ1-2	CASSPSSSGGYTF	TGTGCCAGCAGTCCCTCATCATCGGGAGGCTACACCTTC
.	TRBV10-3	TRBD2	TRBJ2-7	CAISAGTSDYEQYF	TGTGCCATCAGTGCCGGGACTAGCGACTACGAGCAGTACTTC
.	TRBV24-1	TRBD1	TRBJ2-1	CATSDGQGSNEQFF	TGTGCCACCAGTGATGGACAGGGTAGCAATGAGCAGTTCTTC